This is a list of T cell receptor beta chains from one sample in a study of lymphopenia after photon versus proton radiotherapy. Method: immunoSEQ multiplex PCR; TCRdb's copy keeps in-frame clones and lacks some. In the table there are roughly 25,000 clones, 80% to 90% of which are singletons. The sample consisted of peripheral blood, taken from a patient treated with photon-based radiotherapy. The receptors were sampled from a man aged 50 to 60 with gastric cancer. Each CDR3 is given with its conserved first and last residue. D genes are given only for firm matches. A row's size may be missing; if present it is once, few, many or a size class.

d_gene,v_gene,abundance,j_gene,CDR3nt,CDR3aa
TRBD1,TRBV11-3,-,TRBJ2-2,TGTGCCAGCAGCCCCCCGGACAGGGCCGGGGAGCTGTTTTTT,CASSPPDRAGELFF
TRBD1,TRBV18,-,TRBJ1-5,TGTGCCAGCTCAGTTCGACAGGGAGAGCCCCAGCATTTT,CASSVRQGEPQHF
-,TRBV19,few,TRBJ1-5,TGTGCCAGTAGCCAAAACTCGGGGAGCAATCAGCCCCAGCATTTT,CASSQNSGSNQPQHF
-,TRBV10-2,-,TRBJ1-1,TGCGCCAGCAGCAAGACAGGCTACACTGAAGCTTTCTTT,CASSKTGYTEAFF
TRBD1,TRBV6-6,-,TRBJ1-6,TGTGCCAGCAGTCTATCGGGACAGTATAATTCACCCCTCCACTTT,CASSLSGQYNSPLHF
TRBD2,TRBV7-2,-,TRBJ2-2,TGTGCCAGCAGCTTACCGCTAGCGGGGGGAAACACCGGGGAGCTGTTTTTT,CASSLPLAGGNTGELFF
-,TRBV6-6,-,TRBJ2-2,TGTGCCAGCAGCCGGGCCACACTGAACACCGGGGAGCTGTTTTTT,CASSRATLNTGELFF
-,TRBV2,-,TRBJ2-1,TGTGCCAGCCAAAATGGGGGGAGAGGTGAGCAGTTCTTC,CASQNGGRGEQFF
-,TRBV19,-,TRBJ1-1,TGTGCCAGTAGTATTGTGGTGGACACTGAAGCTTTCTTT,CASSIVVDTEAFF
-,TRBV14,few,TRBJ1-6,TGTGCCAGCAGCCAAGAGGGGCGGTCACCCCTCCACTTT,CASSQEGRSPLHF
-,TRBV9,-,TRBJ2-5,TGTGCCAGCAGTTCGACAGGTGGAGGCGCCCAGTACTTC,CASSSTGGGAQYF
-,TRBV10-3,medium-sized,TRBJ1-2,TGTGCCATCAGTGAGTCGAGGTGGGGAGACGGCTATGGCTACACCTTC,CAISESRWGDGYGYTF
-,TRBV5-1,-,TRBJ2-2,TGCGCCAGCAGCCGGGACACTTACGCGAACACCGGGGAGCTGTTTTTT,CASSRDTYANTGELFF
TRBD1,TRBV30,-,TRBJ1-2,TGTGCCTGGACTAACAGGGGAAATGGCTACACCTTC,CAWTNRGNGYTF
-,TRBV5-6,few,TRBJ2-3,TGTGCCAGCAGCTTGAGTGATACGCAGTATTTT,CASSLSDTQYF
-,TRBV5-6,-,TRBJ1-2,TGTGCCAGCAGCTTGGGCGCGGAATATGGCTACACCTTC,CASSLGAEYGYTF
TRBD1,TRBV6-1,-,TRBJ2-6,TGTGCCAGCAGTGAAGTAGCCCAGGGGGCGAGGGGGGCCAACGTCCTGACTTTC,CASSEVAQGARGANVLTF
-,TRBV10-1,-,TRBJ2-3,TGCGCCAGCAGTTTAGCGGAGGTCACAGATACGCAGTATTTT,CASSLAEVTDTQYF
-,TRBV30,few,TRBJ2-2,TGTGCCTGGAGTAGGATGGCACTCGCGAACACCGGGGAGCTGTTTTTT,CAWSRMALANTGELFF
-,TRBV2,-,TRBJ1-1,TGTGCCAGCAGCGCCAGGACGAACACTGAAGCTTTCTTT,CASSARTNTEAFF
TRBD2,TRBV27,once,TRBJ2-3,TGTGCCAGCAGACCGCTAGCGGGGGGCCACACAGATACGCAGTATTTT,CASRPLAGGHTDTQYF
-,TRBV5-1,-,TRBJ2-5,TGCGCCAGCAGCTTGGCGGCTAGTGGGGAGACCCAGTACTTC,CASSLAASGETQYF